A single sample is the source of the 3 T cell receptor beta chains below, sequenced in a study of blood T cells in healthy people across ages. Alongside a J-beta primer mix, a sample-barcoded 5' primer served in a second PCR lasting about 7 to 11 cycles. TCRdb reprocessed the 5' RACE reads via MiXCR and lists one record per CDR3 protein. This table has more than 800,000 distinct CDR3 sequences, under 35% appearing once. Source material: blood. These receptors were obtained from a woman over 75 in good health.

This clonotype came up many times. It is unclear where the CDR3 begins or ends on the DNA, so no DNA is shown, and the CDR3 is as TCRdb lists it. V is TRBV29-1 and J is TRBJ2-1; no check of the table's D call, TRBD1, against the DNA was made. Termini included, the CDR3 measures 17 amino acids. Germline V gene data show CDR1 as SQVTM and CDR2 as ANQGSEA. The CDR3 sequence: CSVEDLWTSSSYNEQFF.

V usage is TRBV7-2 and J usage is TRBJ2-7, with TRBD1 identical over 8 bases. This CDR3 is built from 13 residues. With 8 bases clipped from V and 3 bases from J, the junction kept 6 bases outside the gene matches. Germline V lookup: CDR1 SGHTA, CDR2 FQGNSA. The chain's CDR3 is CASCLDRGYEQYF. CDR3 in DNA: TGTGCCAGCTGCCTTGACAGGGGCTACGAGCAGTACTTC. The entire variable domain, with the rest obtained from reference TRBV7-2 and TRBJ2-7, is as follows: GAGVSQSPSNKVTEKGKDVELRCDPISGHTALYWYRQSLGQGLEFLIYFQGNSAPDKSGLPSDRFSAERTGGSVSTLTIQRTQQEDSAVYLCASCLDRGYEQYFGPGTRLTVT.

This clonotype was recorded at least ten times. The V call is TRBV7-7, the J call TRBJ2-3; 7 nucleotides align to TRBD2. J was trimmed by 3 bases and V by 5 bases; bases with no gene match: 11. Germline-derived CDR1 and CDR2 are SSHAT and FNYEAQ (reference sequence). This CDR3 is 16 amino acids long. CDR3 protein: CASSPLTAGITDTQYF. Written as DNA, the CDR3 is TGTGCCAGCAGCCCACTTACAGCGGGGATTACAGATACGCAGTATTTT.